This T cell receptor (beta chain) stems from a study of blood T cells in healthy people across ages. The study's findings and limits: No one knew whether donors had CMV, which possibly confounded expanded clonotype changes. Without sorted subsets, naive and antigen-experienced compartments could not be conclusively compared.

A remark on this clonotype: Its antigen is still unknown.

About 10 milliliters of peripheral blood were drawn from each donor. Combining a sample-barcoded 5' primer with a J-beta primer mix, a second PCR ran for about 7 to 12 cycles. TCRdb recomputed calls from the 5' RACE reads with MiXCR, one row per CDR3 protein. This table holds about 780,000 distinct CDR3 sequences, approximately 65% found once. With 3 bases removed from V and 2 bases from J, the gap between germline ends came to 14 bases. From germline, CDR1 is DFQATT and CDR2 SNEGSKA (reference sequence). This CDR3 spans 14 amino acids. The source material was blood. This TCR was recovered from a man aged 25 to 40 in good health. The chain is built from TRBV20-1 and TRBJ2-7; D is perhaps TRBD1 or TRBD2 (5 bases each). The CDR3 DNA reads as TGCAGTGCTAGTTTGGTGGGGGACCCCTACGAGCAGTACTTC. This encodes CSASLVGDPYEQYF.